Listed below are T cell receptor beta chains from one sample, sequenced in a study of regulatory T cells in long-lasting Graves disease. TCRdb passed the multiplex PCR reads through MiXCR, listing each CDR3 protein once. The sample has about 470,000 distinct CDR3 sequences; more than 20% are singletons. This specimen was peripheral blood mononuclear cells (PBMCs), taken when the disease was refractory, from a patient treated with antithyroid drugs. These receptors all come from a female donor with Graves disease. Each CDR3 is given with its conserved first and last residue. Fields, in order: CDR3 DNA, CDR3 protein, J gene, clone size, V gene, D gene, CDR3 length. A D gene is named only where the DNA matches it firmly. Not all rows give a size; the values are once, few, many and, for expanded clones, a class.

CDR3 DNA: TGTGCCAGCAGCAAGACAGGGGGCAATCAGCCCCAGCATTTT; CDR3 protein: CASSKTGGNQPQHF; J gene: TRBJ1-5; clone size: few; V gene: TRBV5-6; D gene: TRBD1; CDR3 length: 14
CDR3 DNA: TGTGCCAGCAGTCTTCTGCGATCCTCCTACGAGCAGTACTTC; CDR3 protein: CASSLLRSSYEQYF; J gene: TRBJ2-7; clone size: NA; V gene: TRBV7-9; D gene: NA; CDR3 length: 14
CDR3 DNA: TGTGCCAGTTGGGGGACGGCGCCCGGTCGGGAGCAGTACTTC; CDR3 protein: CASWGTAPGREQYF; J gene: TRBJ2-7; clone size: NA; V gene: TRBV6-1; D gene: NA; CDR3 length: 14
CDR3 DNA: TGTGCCATCAGGTCGGGGGGGGCGGACACTGAAGCTTTCTTT; CDR3 protein: CAIRSGGADTEAFF; J gene: TRBJ1-1; clone size: few; V gene: TRBV10-3; D gene: NA; CDR3 length: 14
CDR3 DNA: TGTGCCAGCAGCCCGTACTCGGACAGGGGGAATTATGGCTACACCTTC; CDR3 protein: CASSPYSDRGNYGYTF; J gene: TRBJ1-2; clone size: many; V gene: TRBV5-5; D gene: TRBD1; CDR3 length: 16
CDR3 DNA: TGTGCCAGCAGCCCTCGCTGGGGGGCCCTCGAGCAGTACTTC; CDR3 protein: CASSPRWGALEQYF; J gene: TRBJ2-7; clone size: many; V gene: TRBV13; D gene: NA; CDR3 length: 14
CDR3 DNA: TGTGCCAGCAGTGAATATAAGGATCGCTATGGCTACACCTTC; CDR3 protein: CASSEYKDRYGYTF; J gene: TRBJ1-2; clone size: few; V gene: TRBV25-1; D gene: NA; CDR3 length: 14
CDR3 DNA: TGCGCCAGCAGGTCAAGGTGGGCGGCCTCCTACAATGAGCAGTTCTTC; CDR3 protein: CASRSRWAASYNEQFF; J gene: TRBJ2-1; clone size: few; V gene: TRBV5-1; D gene: NA; CDR3 length: 16
CDR3 DNA: TGTGCCAGCAGTTCCCCGGGACTAGCTGTTCAGACCCAGTACTTC; CDR3 protein: CASSSPGLAVQTQYF; J gene: TRBJ2-5; clone size: many; V gene: TRBV27; D gene: TRBD2; CDR3 length: 15
CDR3 DNA: TGTGCCAGCAGCTCGACCCACAAGACTAGCGGTTCCACAGATACGCAGTATTTT; CDR3 protein: CASSSTHKTSGSTDTQYF; J gene: TRBJ2-3; clone size: NA; V gene: TRBV13; D gene: TRBD2; CDR3 length: 18
CDR3 DNA: TGCGCCAGCAGGATCATGATGAACACTGAAGCTTTCTTT; CDR3 protein: CASRIMMNTEAFF; J gene: TRBJ1-1; clone size: NA; V gene: TRBV5-1; D gene: NA; CDR3 length: 13
CDR3 DNA: TGCAGTGCTAGGGGGCCCGAAAGGGCCTACGAGCAGTACTTC; CDR3 protein: CSARGPERAYEQYF; J gene: TRBJ2-7; clone size: NA; V gene: TRBV20-1; D gene: NA; CDR3 length: 14
CDR3 DNA: TGTGCCAGCAGCTTTTCCAACGTCCTGACTTTC; CDR3 protein: CASSFSNVLTF; J gene: TRBJ2-6; clone size: few; V gene: TRBV6-1; D gene: NA; CDR3 length: 11
CDR3 DNA: TGTGCCAGCAGTTATTTGGGAGGGACTCCTGGGGGGCAGCCCCAGCATTTT; CDR3 protein: CASSYLGGTPGGQPQHF; J gene: TRBJ1-5; clone size: few; V gene: TRBV6-2/TRBV6-3; D gene: NA; CDR3 length: 17
CDR3 DNA: TGCAGTGCTGACGAGTCCGGGACAGGGTTAACCGGGGAGCTGTTTTTT; CDR3 protein: CSADESGTGLTGELFF; J gene: TRBJ2-2; clone size: many; V gene: TRBV20-1; D gene: TRBD1; CDR3 length: 16
CDR3 DNA: TGCAGCGTTGAAAGGGGTAGCGGGACCGGGGAGCTGTTTTTT; CDR3 protein: CSVERGSGTGELFF; J gene: TRBJ2-2; clone size: few; V gene: TRBV29-1; D gene: TRBD2; CDR3 length: 14
CDR3 DNA: TGTGCCAGCAGCCAATGGGGGTCTGAAGCTTTCTTT; CDR3 protein: CASSQWGSEAFF; J gene: TRBJ1-1; clone size: NA; V gene: TRBV7-2; D gene: NA; CDR3 length: 12
CDR3 DNA: TGTGCCAGCAGCGTAGGGACAGATCCAGAGACCCAGTACTTC; CDR3 protein: CASSVGTDPETQYF; J gene: TRBJ2-5; clone size: many; V gene: TRBV9; D gene: NA; CDR3 length: 14
CDR3 DNA: TGTGCCAGCAGTAACGCGGGATCATTCAACGAGCAGTACTTC; CDR3 protein: CASSNAGSFNEQYF; J gene: TRBJ2-7; clone size: few; V gene: TRBV6-2/TRBV6-3; D gene: NA; CDR3 length: 14
CDR3 DNA: TGTGCCAGCAGTACGAACCGTGGACAAGGCAATCAGCCCCAGCATTTT; CDR3 protein: CASSTNRGQGNQPQHF; J gene: TRBJ1-5; clone size: many; V gene: TRBV6-1; D gene: NA; CDR3 length: 16
CDR3 DNA: TGTGCCAGTAGTGCCAAATCAGGGCCGGGGTACGAGCAGTACTTC; CDR3 protein: CASSAKSGPGYEQYF; J gene: TRBJ2-7; clone size: NA; V gene: TRBV19; D gene: NA; CDR3 length: 15
CDR3 DNA: TGTGCCAGCAGCTTAGTTTCCAGTACCTATGGCTACACCTTC; CDR3 protein: CASSLVSSTYGYTF; J gene: TRBJ1-2; clone size: few; V gene: TRBV7-9; D gene: NA; CDR3 length: 14
CDR3 DNA: TGTGCCAGCAGGGACAGGAACTATGGCTACACCTTC; CDR3 protein: CASRDRNYGYTF; J gene: TRBJ1-2; clone size: NA; V gene: TRBV6-1; D gene: TRBD1; CDR3 length: 12
CDR3 DNA: TGTGCCAGCAGCTTAGTTCCAGGTCGGGAGCTGTTTTTT; CDR3 protein: CASSLVPGRELFF; J gene: TRBJ2-2; clone size: NA; V gene: TRBV11-3; D gene: NA; CDR3 length: 13
CDR3 DNA: TGTGCCATCGGAGGGGAAATCTTCTACGAGCAGTACTTC; CDR3 protein: CAIGGEIFYEQYF; J gene: TRBJ2-7; clone size: few; V gene: TRBV6-1; D gene: NA; CDR3 length: 13
CDR3 DNA: TGTGCCAGCAGCCGTCTAGCGGGCCCCACAGATACGCAGTATTTT; CDR3 protein: CASSRLAGPTDTQYF; J gene: TRBJ2-3; clone size: NA; V gene: TRBV28; D gene: TRBD2; CDR3 length: 15
CDR3 DNA: TGTGCCAGCAGCGCCGCCGCCCGCACTGAGAACACCATATATTTT; CDR3 protein: CASSAAARTENTIYF; J gene: TRBJ1-3; clone size: NA; V gene: TRBV7-2; D gene: NA; CDR3 length: 15
CDR3 DNA: TGTGCCAGCAGTGGGGTCAGGGGTAGGTACGAGCAGTACTTC; CDR3 protein: CASSGVRGRYEQYF; J gene: TRBJ2-7; clone size: many; V gene: TRBV2; D gene: NA; CDR3 length: 14
CDR3 DNA: TGTGCCAGCACCTTGGGGCTCGGGGGCTACACCTTC; CDR3 protein: CASTLGLGGYTF; J gene: TRBJ1-2; clone size: many; V gene: TRBV6-2/TRBV6-3; D gene: NA; CDR3 length: 12